This T cell receptor (beta chain) was found in a study of tumor-infiltrating lymphocytes in primary liver carcinoma. Unsorted whole blood supplied the blood RNA, and germline DNA was isolated too. The CDR3 length is 15 residues. This clonotype was observed many times. Researchers generated TCR beta cDNA from about 500 ng of total RNA, relying on a constant-region primer. Three nested multiplex PCR rounds, a slightly modified ARM-PCR method, built the TCR beta libraries. The study ran its first two PCR rounds for approximately 10 cycles each, using TRBV1-TRBV30 forward primers and a C-beta reverse primer. TCRdb itself ran the multiplex PCR reads through MiXCR, one entry per CDR3 protein. The table lists about 200,000 distinct CDR3 sequences, less than 70% of them singletons, with roughly 6.4% in the top ten.

Sequencing was done on a sample of peripheral blood. The chain couples TRBV21-1 to TRBJ2-3; the table gives TRBD1 as D, unverified against the DNA. TRBV21-1 is a documented pseudogene. The origin of this receptor is a woman aged 55-70 years with primary liver carcinoma and hepatitis B virus infection. DNA of the CDR3: TGTGCCAGCAGCACCGGGTCGCCGCGGACAGATACGCAGTATTTT. This gives the protein CASSTGSPRTDTQYF.